These 15 T cell receptor beta chains originate from one sample sequenced in a study of shared clonotypes between healthy human individuals (dated by TCRdb to 2018 to 2020). Library creation used the immunoSEQ multiplex PCR assay. The table was pulled from immuneACCESS by TCRdb, which kept in-frame rearrangements only. Such tables lose some clones; where checked, under half of the loss comes from unresolved V genes, and the rest has no known cause. The sample has roughly 590,000 clones on record, nearly 97% of them singletons. The top ten clonotypes cover around 0.11% of the sample. CD8 naive samples were CD45RO-negative cells positively selected for CCR7, giving a CD45RA+CCR7+ population that excluded TemRA cells. Sequenced sample: naive CD8+ T cells sorted from blood. This sample's cell subset or site label indicates: CD45RA+CCR7+. Receptors were obtained from a woman in her 30s in good health.

This clone was counted only a few times. The J gene is TRBJ1-2, the V gene TRBV5-4; D is undetermined. Trimming left V 4 bases short and J 1 base short, with 5 bases between. Per the germline V gene, CDR1 is SGHNT and CDR2 is YYREEE (reference sequence). CDR3 length equals 12 residues. CDR3 in DNA: TGTGCCAGCAGCACGTATAACTATGGCTACACCTTC. Protein sequence: CASSTYNYGYTF.

The V call is TRBV7-9, the J call TRBJ2-7, with 7 nucleotides matching TRBD1. This CDR3 spans 14 amino acids. Germline V gene lookup returns CDR1 SEHNR and CDR2 FQNEAQ (reference sequence). With V trimmed by 5 bases and J by 1 base, 5 bases remained unmatched. CDR3 bases: TGTGCCAGCAGCCAGACAGGGACATCCTACGAGCAGTACTTC. Translated, it gives CASSQTGTSYEQYF.

The chain combines TRBV27 with TRBJ2-2; D gene ambiguous. The CDR3 length is 14 residues. V lost 4 bases, J lost 8 bases, and 14 bases lay in between. In germline, CDR1 is MNHEY, CDR2 SMNVEV (reference sequence). Here the CDR3 reads CASSSTYGVGELFF. The CDR3 region has the DNA TGTGCCAGCAGTTCAACTTATGGGGTGGGGGAGCTGTTTTTT.

The chain joins TRBV6-7 to TRBJ2-7; the match to TRBD1 covers 7 bases. TRBV6-7 is placed among ORFs of uncertain function. This CDR3 contains 13 residues. J gave up 2 bases and V 10 bases, and 8 bases lay outside the gene matches. CDR3 nucleotides: TGTGCCATCGCCGGGACAGCACCCTACGAGCAGTACTTC. It is translated as CAIAGTAPYEQYF.

The chain joins TRBV4-2 to TRBJ2-1; 7 bases line up with TRBD2. In germline, CDR1 is LGHNA, CDR2 YNFKEQ. V lost 0 bases, J lost 4 bases, and 9 bases stayed unmatched. The CDR3 covers 17 residues. The CDR3 loop is CASSQDRVGRGYNEQFF. As DNA, the CDR3 is TGTGCCAGCAGCCAAGATCGGGTAGGGCGGGGGTACAATGAGCAGTTCTTC.

CDR3 residues: CASSPVNPSYEQYF. CDR3 in DNA: TGTGCCAGCAGTCCTGTCAACCCCTCCTACGAGCAGTACTTC. This rearrangement joins TRBV27 to TRBJ2-5; D is unclear. The DNA end is more similar to TRBJ2-7, so the J call may be wrong. Germline-derived CDR1 and CDR2 are MNHEY and SMNVEV (reference sequence). This CDR3 has 14 amino acids.

The rearrangement links TRBV28 to TRBJ1-5; the D gene is possibly TRBD1 (5 bases). This CDR3 contains 14 residues. CDR1 and CDR2 from the germline V gene are MDHEN and SYDVKM. The V and J ends lost 4 bases and 6 bases respectively, with 13 bases between them. The CDR3 nucleotides read TGTGCCAGCAGTTGGTCAGGGTTTGGTCAGCCCCAGCATTTT. Protein product: CASSWSGFGQPQHF.

V is TRBV2 and J is TRBJ2-1; TRBD1 matches 7 bases. CDR3 length: 11 residues. V trimming: 6 bases; J trimming: 10 bases; junction bases outside the gene matches: 3. Germline loops: CDR1 SNHLY, CDR2 FYNNEI. CDR3 amino acids: CASRPGQEQFF. Written as DNA, the CDR3 is TGTGCCAGCAGGCCGGGACAGGAGCAGTTCTTC.

J is TRBJ2-1 and V is TRBV5-6; 7 bases agree with TRBD2. This CDR3 region has 12 residues. Germline-derived CDR1 and CDR2 are SGHDT and YYEEEE. Trimming removed 6 bases from V and 9 bases from J; junction bases left unmatched: 6. In DNA form, the CDR3 reads TGTGCCAGCATGAATGAGCGGGGTGAGCAGTTCTTC. Translating gives CASMNERGEQFF.

The gene calls are TRBV28 and TRBJ2-1; TRBD1 is a possible D gene (6 bases). Germline V gives CDR1 MDHEN, CDR2 SYDVKM. Trimming pared 6 bases from V and 7 bases from J, leaving 16 bases between. The CDR3 is 14 residues long. DNA for the CDR3: TGTGCCAGCAGCAGCCAAGGGGGTGATAATGAGCAGTTCTTC. This encodes CASSSQGGDNEQFF. Looking up the rest from reference TRBV28 and TRBJ2-1 gives the full variable domain: DVKVTQSSRYLVKRTGEKVFLECVQDMDHENMFWYRQDPGLGLRLIYFSYDVKMKEKGDIPEGYSVSREKKERFSLILESASTNQTSMYLCASSSQGGDNEQFFGPGTRLTVL.

This sequence joins TRBV4-1 and TRBJ2-1; tentatively, D is TRBD1 (6 bases). CDR1 is MGHRA, CDR2 YSYEKL, per germline. V was trimmed by 2 bases and J by 4 bases, leaving 9 bases between them. The CDR3 runs 14 residues. The CDR3 DNA reads TGCGCCAGCAGCCAACGAGGACAGTACAATGAGCAGTTCTTC. Encoded protein: CASSQRGQYNEQFF.

On this clone: Different DNA sequences within this sample yield the same CDR3. This chain links TRBV28 with TRBJ2-7, with 8 bases identical to TRBD2. This CDR3 is 15 amino acids long. With 7 bases clipped from V and 1 base from J, the junction kept 9 bases outside the gene matches. Germline V CDR1 and CDR2: MDHEN, SYDVKM. The CDR3 region has the DNA TGTGCCAGCATCGGGAAGCGGGAGTCTTCCTACGAGCAGTACTTC. Protein sequence: CASIGKRESSYEQYF.

J is TRBJ2-7 and V is TRBV18; 7 bases are shared with TRBD1. The CDR3 is 15 residues long. The trim removed 1 base at V and 2 bases at J, leaving 5 bases unmatched. Germline V gene sequence: CDR1 KGHSH, CDR2 LQKENI. CDR3 sequence reads: CASSPLGQVTYEQYF. CDR3 bases: TGTGCCAGCTCACCACTCGGACAGGTAACCTACGAGCAGTACTTC. Using reference TRBV18 and TRBJ2-7 for the parts outside the CDR3, the full variable domain is NAGVMQNPRHLVRRRGQEARLRCSPMKGHSHVYWYRQLPEEGLKFMVYLQKENIIDESGMPKERFSAEFPKEGPSILRIQQVVRGDSAAYFCASSPLGQVTYEQYFGPGTRLTVT.

V gene TRBV7-9 combines with J gene TRBJ1-2; D remains unclear. This CDR3 is 16 amino acids long. With 1 base removed from V and 4 bases from J, the gap between germline ends came to 16 bases. Germline CDR1 is SEHNR and CDR2 is FQNEAQ (reference sequence). CDR3 loop: CASSLGGPAVGYGYTF. In DNA, the CDR3 is TGTGCCAGCAGCTTAGGAGGGCCCGCTGTCGGCTATGGCTACACCTTC.

This chain joins TRBV29-1 and TRBJ2-1, with 7 bases lining up with TRBD1. CDR3 size: 13 residues. Germline loops: CDR1 SQVTM, CDR2 ANQGSEA. J was trimmed by 1 base and V by 6 bases; bases with no gene match: 3. Here the CDR3 reads CSVDRESYNEQFF. The CDR3 DNA follows: TGCAGCGTAGACAGGGAGTCCTACAATGAGCAGTTCTTC.